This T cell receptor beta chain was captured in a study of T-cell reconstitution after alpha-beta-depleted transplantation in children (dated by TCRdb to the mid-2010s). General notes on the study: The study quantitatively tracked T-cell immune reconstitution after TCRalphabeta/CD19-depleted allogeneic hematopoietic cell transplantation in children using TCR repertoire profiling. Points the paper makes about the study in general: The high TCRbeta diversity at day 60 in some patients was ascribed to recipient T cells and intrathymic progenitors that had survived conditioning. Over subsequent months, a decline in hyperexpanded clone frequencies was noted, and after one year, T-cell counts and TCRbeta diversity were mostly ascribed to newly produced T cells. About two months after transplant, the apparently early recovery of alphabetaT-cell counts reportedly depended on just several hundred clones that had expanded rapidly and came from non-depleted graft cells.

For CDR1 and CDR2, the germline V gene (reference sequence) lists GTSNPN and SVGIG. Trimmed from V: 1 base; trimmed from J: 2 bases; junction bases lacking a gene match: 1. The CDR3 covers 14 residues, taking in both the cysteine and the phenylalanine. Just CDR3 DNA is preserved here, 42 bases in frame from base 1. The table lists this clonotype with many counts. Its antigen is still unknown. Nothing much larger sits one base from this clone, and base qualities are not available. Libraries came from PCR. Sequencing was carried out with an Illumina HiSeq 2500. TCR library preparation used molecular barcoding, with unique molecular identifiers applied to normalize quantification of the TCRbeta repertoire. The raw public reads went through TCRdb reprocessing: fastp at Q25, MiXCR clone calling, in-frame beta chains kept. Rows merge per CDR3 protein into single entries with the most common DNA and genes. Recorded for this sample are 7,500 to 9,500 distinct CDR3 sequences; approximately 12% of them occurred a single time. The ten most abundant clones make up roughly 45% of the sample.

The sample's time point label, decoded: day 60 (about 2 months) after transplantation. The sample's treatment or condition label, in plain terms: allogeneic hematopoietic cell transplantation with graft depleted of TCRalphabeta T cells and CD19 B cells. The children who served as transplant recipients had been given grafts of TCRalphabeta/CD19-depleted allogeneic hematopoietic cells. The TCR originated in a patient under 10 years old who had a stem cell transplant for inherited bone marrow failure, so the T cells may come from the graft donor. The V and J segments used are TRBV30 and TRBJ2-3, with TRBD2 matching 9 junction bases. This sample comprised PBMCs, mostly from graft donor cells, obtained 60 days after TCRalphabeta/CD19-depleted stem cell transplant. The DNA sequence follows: TGTGCCTGGAGTGGACTAGCGGTCACAGATACGCAGTATTTT. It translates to CAWSGLAVTDTQYF.